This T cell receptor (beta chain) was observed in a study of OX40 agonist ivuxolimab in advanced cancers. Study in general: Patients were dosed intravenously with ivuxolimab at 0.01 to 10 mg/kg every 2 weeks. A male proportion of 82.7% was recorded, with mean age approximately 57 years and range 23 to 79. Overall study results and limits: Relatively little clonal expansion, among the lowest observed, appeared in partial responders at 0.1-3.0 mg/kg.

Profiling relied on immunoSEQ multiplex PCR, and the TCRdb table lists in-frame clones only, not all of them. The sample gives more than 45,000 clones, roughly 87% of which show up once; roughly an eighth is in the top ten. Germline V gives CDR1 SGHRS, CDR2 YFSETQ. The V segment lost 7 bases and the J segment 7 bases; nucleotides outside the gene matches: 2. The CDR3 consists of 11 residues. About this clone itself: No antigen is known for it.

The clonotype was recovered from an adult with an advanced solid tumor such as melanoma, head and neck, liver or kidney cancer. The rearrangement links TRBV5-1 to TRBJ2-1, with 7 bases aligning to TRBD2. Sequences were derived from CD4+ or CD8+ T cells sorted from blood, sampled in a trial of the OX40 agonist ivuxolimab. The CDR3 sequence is CASGRDNEQFF. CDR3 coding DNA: TGCGCCAGCGGGAGGGATAATGAGCAGTTCTTC.